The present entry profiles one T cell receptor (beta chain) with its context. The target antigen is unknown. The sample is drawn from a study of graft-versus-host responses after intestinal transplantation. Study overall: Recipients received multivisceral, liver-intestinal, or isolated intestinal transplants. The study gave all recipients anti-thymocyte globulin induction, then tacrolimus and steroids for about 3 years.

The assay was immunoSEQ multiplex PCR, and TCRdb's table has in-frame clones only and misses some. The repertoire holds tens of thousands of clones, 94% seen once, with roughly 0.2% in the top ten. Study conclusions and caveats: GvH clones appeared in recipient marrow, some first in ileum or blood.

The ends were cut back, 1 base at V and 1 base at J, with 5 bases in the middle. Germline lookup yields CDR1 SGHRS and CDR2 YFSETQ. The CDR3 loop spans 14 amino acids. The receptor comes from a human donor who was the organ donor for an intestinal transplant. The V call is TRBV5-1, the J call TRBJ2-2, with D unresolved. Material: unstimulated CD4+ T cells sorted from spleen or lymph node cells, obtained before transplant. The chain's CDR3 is CASSLTENTGELFF. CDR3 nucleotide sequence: TGCGCCAGCAGCTTGACAGAGAACACCGGGGAGCTGTTTTTT.